This T cell receptor (beta chain) was sequenced during a study of blood T cell repertoires in COVID-19. Study in general: Material from acute and convalescent COVID-19 was sourced from the United States, Italy and Spain. PBMCs, B-cell-depleted T cells, or T cells provided the cDNA or gDNA that made up the material.

This CDR3 is 11 amino acids long. Germline V gene sequence: CDR1 SGHTS, CDR2 YDEGEE. With 4 bases removed from V and 4 bases from J, the gap between germline ends came to 3 bases. In the original processing: Scientists estimated how many nucleated cells there were by amplifying reference gene primers. The protocol was immunoSEQ multiplex PCR, while the TCRdb copy is restricted to in-frame clones and leaves out a portion. V and J calls and clone size follow that table, whereas D and trimming were derived from the DNA. Seen here are a few hundred thousand clones, over 75% observed once, and the top ten hold about 4.8%. Remarks on this clone: The same CDR3 can be traced to other DNA sequences in this sample.

The V and J genes are TRBV5-8 and TRBJ1-5; the D is unclear. The TCR was taken from a man in his fifties with acute or convalescent COVID-19. Sample: peripheral blood. CDR3 amino acids: CASSLNQPQHF. DNA of the CDR3: TGTGCCAGCAGCCTTAATCAGCCCCAGCATTTT.